This T cell receptor beta chain was identified in a study of sequential checkpoint blockade in melanoma. Study in general: Patients were randomized 1:1 to nivolumab-then-ipilimumab or ipilimumab-then-nivolumab first-line.

The CDR3 runs 14 residues. V lost 2 bases and J lost 4; bases outside the gene matches: 1. CDR1 is MNHEY, CDR2 SMNVEV, per germline (reference sequence). Treatment meaning: randomized to nivolumab then ipilimumab (arm A) or the reverse (arm B). Live CD3+CD8+ CD19− CD56− cells were sorted from PBMCs. The assay was immunoSEQ multiplex PCR, and TCRdb's table has in-frame clones only and misses some. The sample holds around 12,000 clones; roughly 80% are singletons and the top ten take about 9.3%. The chain has TRBV27 and TRBJ1-5; the match to TRBD1 covers 8 bases. The source is a human donor with melanoma. This specimen consisted of CD8+ T cells sorted from blood (inferred from file names), obtained from a patient given nivolumab and ipilimumab in sequence. The CDR3 is CASSLRTGNQPQHF. For the CDR3, the DNA is TGTGCCAGCAGTTTAAGGACAGGGAATCAGCCCCAGCATTTT.